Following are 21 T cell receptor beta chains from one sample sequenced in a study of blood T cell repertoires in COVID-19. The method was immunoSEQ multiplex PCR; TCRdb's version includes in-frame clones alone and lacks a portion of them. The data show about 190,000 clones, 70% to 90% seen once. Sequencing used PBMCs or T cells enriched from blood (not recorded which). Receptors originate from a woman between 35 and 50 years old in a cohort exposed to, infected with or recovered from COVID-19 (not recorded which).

CDR3 coding DNA: TGTGCCAGTAGTATATGGGGGCCGACCTACAATGAGCAGTTCTTC. As protein: CASSIWGPTYNEQFF. The J gene is TRBJ2-1, the V gene TRBV19; TRBD1 might be the D (6 bases). CDR1 and CDR2 from the germline V gene are LNHDA and SQIVND (reference sequence). This CDR3 comprises 15 residues. The V and J ends lost 2 bases and 2 bases respectively, with 10 bases between them.

The CDR3 DNA sequence: TGTGCCAGCAGCAAGTTTTGGGGCGGACAGCCCGAGAACTATGGCTACACCTTC. As protein: CASSKFWGGQPENYGYTF. The rearrangement joins TRBV21-1 to TRBJ1-2; no check of the table's D call, TRBD1, against the DNA was made. TRBV21-1 is shown as a pseudogene. The CDR3 is 18 amino acids.

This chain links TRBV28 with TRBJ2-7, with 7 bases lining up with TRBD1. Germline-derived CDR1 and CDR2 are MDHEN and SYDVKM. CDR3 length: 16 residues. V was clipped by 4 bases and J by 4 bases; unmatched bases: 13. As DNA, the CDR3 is TGTGCCAGCAGTTCCCCCCGGACAGGCCGGGGATACGAGCAGTACTTC. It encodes CASSSPRTGRGYEQYF.

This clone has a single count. CDR3 region: CASSQENGRTSGFYEQYF. CDR3 coding DNA: TGTGCCAGCAGCCAAGAGAACGGACGGACTAGCGGCTTCTACGAGCAGTACTTC. The rearrangement uses TRBV4-2 and TRBJ2-7; 10 nucleotides line up with TRBD2. V shed 0 bases and J 3 bases; nucleotides not matched to a gene: 11. The CDR3 spans 18 residues. Germline CDR1 LGHNA, CDR2 YNFKEQ.

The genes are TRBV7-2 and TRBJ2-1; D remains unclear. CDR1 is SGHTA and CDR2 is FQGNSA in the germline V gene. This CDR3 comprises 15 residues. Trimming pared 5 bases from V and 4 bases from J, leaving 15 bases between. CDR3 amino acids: CASSPPGLAYNEQFF. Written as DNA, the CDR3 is TGTGCCAGCAGCCCCCCCGGGTTAGCTTACAATGAGCAGTTCTTC.

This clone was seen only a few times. CDR3 nucleotide sequence: TGTGCCAGCAGCTTGGCCCCAGGGGGTGTCTACGAGCAGTACTTC. The encoded protein is CASSLAPGGVYEQYF. The chain recombines TRBV5-4 with TRBJ2-7; 7 bases map to TRBD1. The CDR3 contains 15 residues. Germline V gene data show CDR1 as SGHNT and CDR2 as YYREEE (reference sequence). Trimming took 0 bases from V and 3 from J; bases not matched to a gene: 6.

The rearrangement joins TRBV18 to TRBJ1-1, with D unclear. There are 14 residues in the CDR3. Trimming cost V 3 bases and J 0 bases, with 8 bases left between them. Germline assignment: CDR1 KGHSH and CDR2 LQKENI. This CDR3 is CASSPAVMNTEAFF. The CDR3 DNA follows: TGTGCCAGCTCACCGGCAGTAATGAACACTGAAGCTTTCTTT.

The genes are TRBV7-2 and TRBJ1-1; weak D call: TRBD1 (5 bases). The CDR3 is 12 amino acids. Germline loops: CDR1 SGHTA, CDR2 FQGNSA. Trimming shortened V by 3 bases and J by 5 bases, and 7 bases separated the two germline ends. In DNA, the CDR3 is TGTGCCAGCAGCTTCAGGGTGACTGAAGCTTTCTTT. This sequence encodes CASSFRVTEAFF.

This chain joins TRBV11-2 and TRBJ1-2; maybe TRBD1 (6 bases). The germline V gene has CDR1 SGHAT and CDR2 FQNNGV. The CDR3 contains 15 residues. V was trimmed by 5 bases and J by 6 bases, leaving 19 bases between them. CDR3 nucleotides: TGTGCCAGCAGCCTAGGCCCTACAGGGCCCCATGGCTACACCTTC. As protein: CASSLGPTGPHGYTF.

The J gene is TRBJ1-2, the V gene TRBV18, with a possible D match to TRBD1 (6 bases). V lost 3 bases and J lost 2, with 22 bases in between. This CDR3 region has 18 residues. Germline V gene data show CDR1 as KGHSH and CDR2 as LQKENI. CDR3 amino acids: CASSPRSRGGQMNYGYTF. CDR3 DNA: TGTGCCAGCTCACCCCGTTCGAGGGGCGGACAGATGAACTATGGCTACACCTTC.

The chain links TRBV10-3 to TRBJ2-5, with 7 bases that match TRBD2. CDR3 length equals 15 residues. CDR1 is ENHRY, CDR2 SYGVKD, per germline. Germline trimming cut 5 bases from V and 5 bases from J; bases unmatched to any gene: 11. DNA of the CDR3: TGTGCCATCAGTCCAGCCGGGGGGATGGAGGAGACCCAGTACTTC. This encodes CAISPAGGMEETQYF.

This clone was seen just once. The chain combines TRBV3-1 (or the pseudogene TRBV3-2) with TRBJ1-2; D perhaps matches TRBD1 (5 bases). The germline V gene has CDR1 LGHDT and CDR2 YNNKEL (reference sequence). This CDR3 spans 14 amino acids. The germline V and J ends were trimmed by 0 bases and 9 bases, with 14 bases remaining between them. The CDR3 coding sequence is TGTGCCAGCAGCCAAGAGGGGGGAGCGGGACGCTACACCTTC. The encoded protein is CASSQEGGAGRYTF.

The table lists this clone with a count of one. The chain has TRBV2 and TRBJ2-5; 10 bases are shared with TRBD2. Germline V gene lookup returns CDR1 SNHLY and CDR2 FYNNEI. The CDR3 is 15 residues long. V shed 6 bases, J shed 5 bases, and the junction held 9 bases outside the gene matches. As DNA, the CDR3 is TGTGCCAGCAGGGAACTAGCGGGGCCCCGGGAGACCCAGTACTTC. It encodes CASRELAGPRETQYF.

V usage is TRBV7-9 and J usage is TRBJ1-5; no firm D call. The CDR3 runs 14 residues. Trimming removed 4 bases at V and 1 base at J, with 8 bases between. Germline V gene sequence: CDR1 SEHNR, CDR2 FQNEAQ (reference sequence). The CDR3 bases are TGTGCCAGCAGCTATACGGAGAGCAATCAGCCCCAGCATTTT. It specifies CASSYTESNQPQHF.

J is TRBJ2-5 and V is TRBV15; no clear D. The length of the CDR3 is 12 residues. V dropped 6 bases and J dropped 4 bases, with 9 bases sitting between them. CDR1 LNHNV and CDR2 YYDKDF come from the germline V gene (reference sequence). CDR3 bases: TGTGCCACCAGGGGCCTTAGAGAGACCCAGTACTTC. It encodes CATRGLRETQYF.

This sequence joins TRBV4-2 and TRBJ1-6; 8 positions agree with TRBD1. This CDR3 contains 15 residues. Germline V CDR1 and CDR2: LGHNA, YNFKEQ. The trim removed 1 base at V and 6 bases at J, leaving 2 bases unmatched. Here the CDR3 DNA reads TGTGCCAGCAGCCAAGGACAGGGGAGTAATTCACCCCTCCACTTT. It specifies CASSQGQGSNSPLHF.

In DNA, the CDR3 is TGTGCCAGCAGTGAAATCCGGGAAGAGACCCAGTACTTC. This gives the protein CASSEIREETQYF. This sequence joins TRBV2 and TRBJ2-5; D gene unclear. Between the trimmed V and J ends, which lost 2 bases and 3 bases, there was a span of 7 bases. CDR3 size: 13 residues. The germline V gene encodes CDR1 SNHLY and CDR2 FYNNEI.

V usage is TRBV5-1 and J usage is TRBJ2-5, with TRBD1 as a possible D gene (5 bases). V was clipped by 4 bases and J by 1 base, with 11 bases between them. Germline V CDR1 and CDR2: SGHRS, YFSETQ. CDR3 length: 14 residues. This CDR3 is CASSQSGIQETQYF. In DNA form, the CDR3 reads TGCGCCAGCAGCCAATCAGGGATCCAAGAGACCCAGTACTTC.

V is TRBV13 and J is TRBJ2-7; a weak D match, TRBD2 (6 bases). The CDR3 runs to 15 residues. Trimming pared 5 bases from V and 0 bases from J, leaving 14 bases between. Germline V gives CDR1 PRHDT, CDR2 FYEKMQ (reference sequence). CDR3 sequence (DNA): TGTGCCAGCAGCCTAAAGCGGGCGTCCTCCTACGAGCAGTACTTC. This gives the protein CASSLKRASSYEQYF.

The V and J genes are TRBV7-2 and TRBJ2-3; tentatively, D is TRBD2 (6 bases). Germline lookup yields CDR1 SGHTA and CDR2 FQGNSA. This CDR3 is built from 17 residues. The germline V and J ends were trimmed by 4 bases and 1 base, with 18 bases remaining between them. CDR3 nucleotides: TGTGCCAGCAGCTCTAGTAGCAGCGGGTGGGGCACAGATACGCAGTATTTT. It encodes CASSSSSSGWGTDTQYF.

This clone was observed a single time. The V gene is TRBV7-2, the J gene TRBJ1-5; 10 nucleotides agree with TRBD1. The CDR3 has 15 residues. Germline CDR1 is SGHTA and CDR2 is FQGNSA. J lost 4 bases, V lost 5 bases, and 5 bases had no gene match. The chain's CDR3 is CASSRPGQGNQPQHF. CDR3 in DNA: TGTGCCAGCAGCCGCCCGGGACAGGGGAATCAGCCCCAGCATTTT.